The TCR beta chain under discussion was sequenced for a study of blood T cell repertoires in COVID-19. The wider study: Samples came from the United States, Italy and Spain, spanning acute and convalescent COVID-19.

J gave up 2 bases and V 4 bases, and 4 bases lay outside the gene matches. The CDR3 has 15 amino acids. Germline loops: CDR1 MNHEY, CDR2 SMNVEV (reference sequence). TCRdb's copy holds only in-frame clones and misses some; the assay was immunoSEQ multiplex PCR. The repertoire holds 150,000 to 200,000 clones, with around 82% as singletons. Material: peripheral blood. This rearrangement joins TRBV27 to TRBJ1-4; 7 bases agree with TRBD1. The receptor comes from a human donor with acute or convalescent COVID-19. The donor label of this sample is uncertain. The CDR3 loop reads CASSSLGQTNEKLFF. The CDR3 region has the DNA TGTGCCAGCAGTTCTTTGGGACAGACTAATGAAAAACTGTTTTTT.